What follows describes a single T cell receptor (beta chain). The antigen it binds to is not known. Nothing much larger sits one base from this clone, and base qualities are not available. V is shortened by 4 bases, J by 6 bases, and the region joining them spans 11 bases. CDR1 and CDR2, per the germline V gene, are SGHRS and YFSETQ. The CDR3 holds 12 amino acids from the cysteine to the phenylalanine. CDR3 DNA only is kept here, 36 bases in frame from base 1. This specimen comes from a study of control samples from healthy donors and cancer patients (TCRdb year 2020). The method behind the library was the immunoSEQ multiplex PCR assay. TCRdb obtained this table from immuneACCESS and retained in-frame rearrangements with V and J assigned. These tables miss some clones; where compared with another copy, unresolved V genes account for less than half of the shortfall, and the remainder is unexplained. Counted in this sample were about 190,000 clones; over 80% of them appeared once. Clones ranked in the top ten supply over 1.1% of the sample.

The clonotype originates from a man younger than 35 in good health. The material sequenced was blood. The chain links TRBV5-1 with TRBJ2-7; there is no confident call for the D gene. The CDR3 reads CASSPAGFEQYF. The DNA sequence is TGCGCCAGCAGCCCGGCCGGGTTCGAGCAGTACTTC.